These 26 T cell receptor beta chains were all obtained from the same sample, sequenced in a study of metastatic and nonmetastatic thyroid tumors. TCRdb re-analyzed the PCR reads through MiXCR. The sample shows 10,000 to 12,000 clones, 35% to 45% of them seen only once. Before thyroid surgery, none of the patients had received any treatment. The sequencing sample was made of tumor tissue. The receptors were sampled from a female donor with papillary thyroid cancer or a benign thyroid nodule (not recorded which). Some clones in this sample may be carry-over from other donors' samples.

This clone showed up just a few times. This chain joins TRBV28 and TRBJ2-6, with a weak D call TRBD1 (8 bases). The CDR3 runs to 18 residues. Germline assignment: CDR1 MDHEN and CDR2 SYDVKM. Between the trimmed V and J ends, which lost 6 bases and 3 bases, there was a span of 21 bases. CDR3 amino acids: CASSPLPTGDYGANVLTF. CDR3 in DNA: TGTGCCAGCAGCCCTCTCCCGACAGGGGACTATGGGGCCAACGTCCTGACTTTC.

CDR3 nucleotides: TGCGCCAGCAGCACCCGGACAGGGGGGAATTCACCCCTCCACTTT. This codes for CASSTRTGGNSPLHF. This chain uses TRBV5-1 with TRBJ1-6; the match to TRBD1 covers 10 bases. J was trimmed by 7 bases and V by 4 bases; bases with no gene match: 5. The CDR3 consists of 15 residues. From germline, CDR1 is SGHRS and CDR2 YFSETQ.

The chain couples TRBV20-1 to TRBJ2-3, with TRBD2 matching 10 bases. V lost 2 bases and J lost 2; bases outside the gene matches: 7. The CDR3 runs to 16 residues. CDR1 DFQATT and CDR2 SNEGSKA come from the germline V gene (reference sequence). The CDR3 sequence is CSARKPTSGTTDTQYF. The CDR3 DNA is TGCAGTGCTAGAAAACCAACTAGCGGGACCACAGATACGCAGTATTTT.

This clone was seen only once. This rearrangement joins TRBV5-1 to TRBJ1-2; D may be TRBD1 (5 bases). The germline gives CDR1 SGHRS, CDR2 YFSETQ. V lost 4 bases to trimming and J lost 1 base, with 17 bases between them. This CDR3 contains 16 residues. Here the CDR3 DNA reads TGCGCCAGCAGCCGACAGAGAGAGGGGTTTAACTATGGCTACACCTTC. Protein sequence: CASSRQREGFNYGYTF.

CDR3 nucleotides: TGTGCCAGCAGTTTACGATTTTTGGCGAACACTGAAGCTTTCTTT. Amino acids: CASSLRFLANTEAFF. V is TRBV12-3 or TRBV12-4 and J is TRBJ1-1; D gene uncertain. The length of the CDR3 is 15 residues. The ends were cut back, 2 bases at V and 1 base at J, with 11 bases in the middle.

This clone occurred many times. J is TRBJ2-3 and V is TRBV15; no firm D call. This CDR3 spans 16 amino acids. Germline lookup yields CDR1 LNHNV and CDR2 YYDKDF (reference sequence). V was trimmed by 0 bases and J by 2 bases, leaving 12 bases between them. The CDR3, as DNA: TGTGCCACCAGCAGAGATAATTGGGGAACCACAGATACGCAGTATTTT. Amino acids: CATSRDNWGTTDTQYF. The full variable domain, rest sourced from reference TRBV15 and TRBJ2-3, is DAMVIQNPRYQVTQFGKPVTLSCSQTLNHNVMYWYQQKSSQAPKLLFHYYDKDFNNEADTPDNFQSRRPNTSFCFLDIRSPGLGDTAMYLCATSRDNWGTTDTQYFGPGTRLTVL.

The chain carries TRBV3-1 and TRBJ2-5, with a weak D call TRBD1 (6 bases). Trimming cost V 6 bases and J 5 bases, with 19 bases left between them. The CDR3 consists of 15 residues. CDR1 and CDR2 (germline): LGHDT, YNNKEL (reference sequence). The CDR3: CASRPGQSPGETQYF. The CDR3 DNA reads TGTGCCAGCAGGCCCGGACAGTCCCCTGGGGAGACCCAGTACTTC.

The chain uses TRBV11-2 and TRBJ2-7, with D maybe TRBD1 (5 bases). Germline CDR1 SGHAT, CDR2 FQNNGV. V lost 3 bases and J 3 bases, leaving 21 bases between the germline ends. This CDR3 region has 17 residues. The CDR3 spells CASSLGQGYLRDYEQYF. In nucleotides, the CDR3 is TGTGCCAGCAGCTTGGGCCAGGGATACCTTCGCGACTACGAGCAGTACTTC.

The J gene is TRBJ2-1, the V gene TRBV27, with D maybe TRBD1 (6 bases). CDR3 length equals 14 residues. The germline V and J ends were trimmed by 3 bases and 10 bases, with 16 bases remaining between them. Looked up from germline, CDR1 is MNHEY and CDR2 is SMNVEV (reference sequence). The CDR3 sequence is CASSFKGVRGEQFF. The CDR3 DNA is TGTGCCAGCAGTTTTAAGGGGGTGAGAGGGGAGCAGTTCTTC.

This clone has more than one count but fewer than ten. V and J are TRBV2 and TRBJ2-2, with 7 bases fitting TRBD2. The CDR3 has 15 residues. Unmatched junction bases numbered 7, after V lost 6 bases and J lost 3 bases. Germline-derived CDR1 and CDR2 are SNHLY and FYNNEI. CDR3 amino acids: CASSDLGGDTGELFF. CDR3 DNA: TGTGCCAGCAGCGACTTGGGGGGGGACACCGGGGAGCTGTTTTTT.

CDR3 DNA: TGTGCCAGTAGTACGCTAACTGCAACTAATGAAAAACTGTTTTTT. Translation: CASSTLTATNEKLFF. This chain uses TRBV19 with TRBJ1-4; D unclear. The CDR3 spans 15 residues. The ends were cut back, 4 bases at V and 0 bases at J, with 9 bases in the middle. The V gene's germline CDR1 is LNHDA and CDR2 SQIVND (reference sequence).

The V call is TRBV12-3 or TRBV12-4, the J call TRBJ2-2, with 7 bases fitting TRBD2. V was clipped by 7 bases and J by 1 base; unmatched bases: 6. The CDR3 loop spans 15 amino acids. CDR3 loop: CASTPGTMNTGELFF. For the CDR3, the DNA is TGTGCCAGCACCCCGGGGACTATGAACACCGGGGAGCTGTTTTTT.

This clone is judged large (0.1 to 1%). The chain combines TRBV20-1 with TRBJ2-7, with D hard to call. The CDR3 has 11 amino acids. Trimming pared 4 bases from V and 2 bases from J, leaving 6 bases between. The germline V gene has CDR1 DFQATT and CDR2 SNEGSKA (reference sequence). CDR3 bases: TGCAGTGCTAACCAAGCCTACGAGCAGTACTTC. It is translated as CSANQAYEQYF.

The rearrangement joins TRBV12-3 or TRBV12-4 to TRBJ1-2; D is undetermined. V was trimmed by 7 bases and J by 5 bases, leaving 11 bases between them. The CDR3 length is 12 residues. The CDR3 DNA follows: TGTGCCAGCAAGGTCGACGGTTATGGCTACACCTTC. Its protein product is CASKVDGYGYTF.

By share of the sample, this clone is medium-sized (0.01 to 0.1%). This chain joins TRBV29-1 and TRBJ2-1, with D possibly matching TRBD2 (5 bases). There are 13 residues in the CDR3. Looked up from germline, CDR1 is SQVTM and CDR2 is ANQGSEA. The V gene lost 5 bases and the J gene lost 0 bases, with 8 bases spanning the gap. CDR3 bases: TGCAGCGTTCGAGGGAGCTCCTACAATGAGCAGTTCTTC. Encoded protein: CSVRGSSYNEQFF.

This chain connects TRBV27 to TRBJ2-6; unclear D gene. The CDR3 is 16 residues long. Trimming took 6 bases from V and 0 from J, leaving 12 bases between them. Germline V lookup: CDR1 MNHEY, CDR2 SMNVEV (reference sequence). Written as DNA, the CDR3 is TGTGCCAGCAGCCTGACATTCAACTCTGGGGCCAACGTCCTGACTTTC. Residues: CASSLTFNSGANVLTF.

The rearrangement uses TRBV2 and TRBJ2-2; a possible D gene is TRBD2 (6 bases). CDR1 is SNHLY and CDR2 is FYNNEI in the germline V gene. V shed 11 bases and J shed 7 bases, with 23 bases lying between them. There are 15 residues in the CDR3. The CDR3 region has the DNA TGTGCCGGGTCGGGACTCACAACAAGGGGCGGGGAGCTGTTTTTT. Translating gives CAGSGLTTRGGELFF.

The chain is built from TRBV7-2 and TRBJ1-2, with a weak D call TRBD1 (5 bases). This CDR3 is built from 15 residues. Trimming left V 4 bases short and J 5 bases short, with 17 bases between. Germline V lookup: CDR1 SGHTA, CDR2 FQGNSA. CDR3 loop: CASSSPSAGQYGYTF. The CDR3 DNA reads as TGTGCCAGCAGCTCCCCCTCGGCAGGGCAATATGGCTACACCTTC.

The CDR3 here is CASSPGLAGNNEQFF. CDR3 in DNA: TGTGCCAGCAGCCCGGGACTAGCGGGGAACAATGAGCAGTTCTTC. The genes are TRBV7-2 and TRBJ2-1, with TRBD2 identical over 13 bases. Germline values: CDR1 SGHTA, CDR2 FQGNSA. The CDR3 consists of 15 residues. Losses at the gene ends were 5 bases for V and 5 bases for J; bases not matched to a gene: 3.

The chain's CDR3 is CASSFRDSFAGELFF. CDR3 DNA: TGTGCCAGCAGCTTCCGGGACAGTTTTGCCGGGGAGCTGTTTTTT. The chain recombines TRBV11-2 with TRBJ2-2; 7 bases fit TRBD1. The CDR3 runs to 15 residues. J gave up 6 bases and V 3 bases, and 7 bases lay outside the gene matches. Germline assignment: CDR1 SGHAT and CDR2 FQNNGV.

The chain combines TRBV6-1 with TRBJ1-6; 7 bases match TRBD1. The CDR3 loop spans 14 amino acids. CDR1 and CDR2 from the germline V gene are MNHNS and SASEGT. The trim removed 4 bases at V and 10 bases at J, leaving 7 bases unmatched. The CDR3 loop is CASSATGAESPLHF. The CDR3 DNA is TGTGCCAGCAGTGCTACAGGGGCGGAATCACCCCTCCACTTT.

The chain uses TRBV13 and TRBJ2-7; TRBD1 is a possible D gene (6 bases). The CDR3 runs to 15 residues. Between the trimmed V and J ends, which lost 6 bases and 4 bases, there was a span of 19 bases. Germline CDR1 and CDR2: PRHDT and FYEKMQ (reference sequence). CDR3 protein: CASRKQGPPQYEQYF. The CDR3 DNA is TGTGCCAGCAGAAAACAGGGTCCCCCGCAATACGAGCAGTACTTC. Supplemented by reference TRBV13 and TRBJ2-7, the full variable domain reads AAGVIQSPRHLIKEKRETATLKCYPIPRHDTVYWYQQGPGQDPQFLISFYEKMQSDKGSIPDRFSAQQFSDYHSELNMSSLELGDSALYFCASRKQGPPQYEQYFGPGTRLTVT.

The rearrangement uses TRBV20-1 and TRBJ2-6, with D possibly being TRBD1 (8 bases). Germline V gene data show CDR1 as DFQATT and CDR2 as SNEGSKA (reference sequence). The CDR3 sequence is 15 residues long. Between the trimmed V and J ends, which lost 4 bases and 3 bases, there was a span of 13 bases. The CDR3 reads CSATQGGYGANVLTF. The CDR3 DNA follows: TGCAGTGCTACACAGGGGGGGTATGGGGCCAACGTCCTGACTTTC.

This clone turned up a few times. The gene calls are TRBV6-1 and TRBJ1-2; D may be TRBD1 (6 bases). Trimming stripped 6 bases from V and 1 base from J, with 15 bases between. Germline values: CDR1 MNHNS, CDR2 SASEGT. The CDR3 consists of 15 residues. CDR3 in DNA: TGTGCCAGCAGCTCGGGACATCACCATAACTATGGCTACACCTTC. Amino acids: CASSSGHHHNYGYTF.

A few counts support this clone. V usage is TRBV4-2 and J usage is TRBJ2-6; maybe TRBD1 (5 bases). CDR1 and CDR2 from the germline V gene are LGHNA and YNFKEQ. V was pared by 0 bases and J by 0 bases, with 6 bases between. The CDR3 runs to 16 residues. CDR3 sequence reads: CASSQDQGSGANVLTF. In DNA form, the CDR3 reads TGTGCCAGCAGCCAAGATCAGGGCTCTGGGGCCAACGTCCTGACTTTC.

A few counts support this clone. Other DNA sequences in the same sample also yield this CDR3. The rearrangement links TRBV11-2 to TRBJ2-7, with D hard to call. Trimming removed 0 bases at V and 0 bases at J, with 3 bases between. Germline CDR1 reads SGHAT; CDR2 reads FQNNGV. This CDR3 is built from 13 residues. The CDR3 region has the DNA TGTGCCAGCAGCTTAGACCCCTCCTACGAGCAGTACTTC. Translating it yields CASSLDPSYEQYF.